This T cell receptor (beta chain) was captured in a study of blood T cells in healthy people across ages. Germline CDR1 and CDR2: SGHTA and FQGNSA. The V and J ends lost 3 bases and 4 bases respectively, with 12 bases between them. The CDR3 covers 14 residues. The study recruited healthy Caucasian donors from Russia who were aged roughly 6 to 95. The second PCR ran about 7 to 12 cycles with a sample-barcoded 5' primer and J-beta primers. TCRdb analysed the 5' RACE reads with MiXCR anew, one entry per CDR3 protein. The data contain some 1.5 million distinct CDR3 sequences, approximately 42% of them singletons. Findings and caveats of the study: A conclusive naive versus antigen-experienced comparison was prevented by the unsorted PBMCs. Across the age range, TCR beta diversity per million T cells fell in a roughly linear way.

Remarks on this clonotype: Its antigen is not known.

Sequencing used blood. The chain couples TRBV7-2 to TRBJ1-2, with D hard to call. This TCR came from a woman aged 18-35 years in good health. Here the CDR3 reads CASSLGTSSYGYTF. CDR3 coding DNA: TGTGCCAGCAGCTTGGGAACCTCCAGCTATGGCTACACCTTC.